This T cell receptor (beta chain) was identified during a study of OX40 agonist ivuxolimab in advanced cancers. TCRdb's copy holds only in-frame clones and misses some; the assay was immunoSEQ multiplex PCR. The table has about 86,000 clones, roughly nine tenths seen once. The germline gives CDR1 SGHNT, CDR2 YYREEE (reference sequence). Trimming removed 1 base at V and 1 base at J, with 15 bases between. This CDR3 is built from 16 residues. Specimen: CD4+ or CD8+ T cells sorted from blood, collected in a trial of the OX40 agonist ivuxolimab. This clonotype was sampled from an adult with an advanced solid tumor such as melanoma, head and neck, liver or kidney cancer. V gene TRBV5-4 combines with J gene TRBJ2-7, with D hard to call. The CDR3: CASSLLARKKSYEQYF. DNA for the CDR3: TGTGCCAGCAGCTTGCTTGCGCGGAAAAAGTCCTACGAGCAGTACTTC.